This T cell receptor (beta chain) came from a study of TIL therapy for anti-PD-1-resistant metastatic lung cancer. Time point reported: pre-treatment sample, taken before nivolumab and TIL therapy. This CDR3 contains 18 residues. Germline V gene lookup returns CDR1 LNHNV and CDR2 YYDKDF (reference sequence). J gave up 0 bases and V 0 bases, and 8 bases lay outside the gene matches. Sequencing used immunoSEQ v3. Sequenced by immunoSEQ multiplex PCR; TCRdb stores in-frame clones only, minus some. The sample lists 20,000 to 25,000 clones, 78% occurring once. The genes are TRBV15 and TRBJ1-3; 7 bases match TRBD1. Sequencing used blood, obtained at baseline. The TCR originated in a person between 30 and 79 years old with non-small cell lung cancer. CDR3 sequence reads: CATSRDSIRGYSGNTIYF. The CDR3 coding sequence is TGTGCCACCAGCAGAGATTCCATCAGGGGGTACTCTGGAAACACCATATATTTT.